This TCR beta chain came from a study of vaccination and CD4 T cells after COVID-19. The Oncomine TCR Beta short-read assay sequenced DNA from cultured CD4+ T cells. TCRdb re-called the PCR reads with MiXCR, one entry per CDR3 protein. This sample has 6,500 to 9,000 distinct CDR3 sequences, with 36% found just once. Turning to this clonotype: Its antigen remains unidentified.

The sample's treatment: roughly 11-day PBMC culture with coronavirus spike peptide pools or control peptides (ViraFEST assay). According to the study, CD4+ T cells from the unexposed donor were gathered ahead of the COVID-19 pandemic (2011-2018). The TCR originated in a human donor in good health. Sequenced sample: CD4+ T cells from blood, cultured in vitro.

CDR3 nucleotide sequence: TGTGCCAGCAGTAGACAGGTTAGCAATCAGCCCCAGCATTTT. Protein sequence: CASSRQVSNQPQHF. V gene TRBV6-2 or TRBV6-3 combines with J gene TRBJ1-5, with D tentatively TRBD1 (6 bases). V lost 5 bases and J lost 0, with 8 bases in between. The CDR3 length is 14 residues. The germline V gene has CDR1 MNHEY and CDR2 SVGEGT.